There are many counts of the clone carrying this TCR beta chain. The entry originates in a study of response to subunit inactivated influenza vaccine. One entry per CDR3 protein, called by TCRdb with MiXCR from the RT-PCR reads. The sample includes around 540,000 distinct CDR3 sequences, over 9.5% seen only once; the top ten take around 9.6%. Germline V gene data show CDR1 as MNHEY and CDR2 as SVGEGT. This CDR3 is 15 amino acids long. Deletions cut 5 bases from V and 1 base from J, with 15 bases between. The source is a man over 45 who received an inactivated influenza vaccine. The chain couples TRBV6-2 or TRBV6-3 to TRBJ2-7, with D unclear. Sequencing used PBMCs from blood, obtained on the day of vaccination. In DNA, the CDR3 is TGTGCCAGCAGTCTCTCCCCGGATCGATCCTACGAGCAGTACTTC. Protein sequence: CASSLSPDRSYEQYF.